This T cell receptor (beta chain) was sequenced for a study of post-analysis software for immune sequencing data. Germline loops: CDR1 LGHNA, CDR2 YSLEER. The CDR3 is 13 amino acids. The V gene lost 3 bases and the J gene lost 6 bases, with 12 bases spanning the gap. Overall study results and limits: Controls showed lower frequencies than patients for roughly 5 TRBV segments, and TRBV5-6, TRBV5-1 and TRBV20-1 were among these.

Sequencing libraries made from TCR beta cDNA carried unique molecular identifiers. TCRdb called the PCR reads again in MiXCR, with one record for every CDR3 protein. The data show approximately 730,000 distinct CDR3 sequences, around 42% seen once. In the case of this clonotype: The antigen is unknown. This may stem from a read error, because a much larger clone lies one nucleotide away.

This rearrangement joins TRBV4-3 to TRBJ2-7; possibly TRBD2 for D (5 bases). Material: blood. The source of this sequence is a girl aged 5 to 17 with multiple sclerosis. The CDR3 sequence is CASSQFNGVEQYF. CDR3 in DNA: TGCGCCAGCAGCCAGTTTAACGGGGTCGAGCAGTACTTC.